Below are 6 T cell receptor beta chains sequenced from a single sample in a study of T-cell reconstitution after alpha-beta-depleted transplantation in children. As it was prepared, the TCRbeta library received unique molecular identifiers. Using its own MiXCR run on the PCR reads, TCRdb lists one record per CDR3 protein. The sample records around 500,000 distinct CDR3 sequences, roughly 24% being singletons. Sequenced here: PBMCs, mostly from graft donor cells, sampled 360 days after TCRalphabeta/CD19-depleted stem cell transplant. These receptors came from a boy younger than two who had a stem cell transplant for acute myeloid leukemia, so the T cells may come from the graft donor.

The chain couples TRBV5-4 to TRBJ2-5, with D possibly TRBD1 on 6 matching bases. Trimming left V 1 base short and J 4 bases short, with 11 bases between. The CDR3 runs 14 residues. The germline gives CDR1 SGHNT, CDR2 YYREEE (reference sequence). Written as DNA, the CDR3 is TGTGCCAGCAGCTTGACAGGGATACTAGAGACCCAGTACTTC. Protein: CASSLTGILETQYF.

The table lists this clonotype with many counts. J is TRBJ2-3 and V is TRBV29-1, with TRBD2 identical over 12 bases. After removal of 0 bases from V and 0 bases from J, the junction contained 4 bases not matched to a gene. The CDR3 has 17 residues. Per germline, CDR1 SQVTM and CDR2 ANQGSEA. CDR3 DNA: TGCAGCGTTGAAGATCCGCTAGCGGGGGGGAGCACAGATACGCAGTATTTT. It codes for CSVEDPLAGGSTDTQYF.

This clonotype was picked up many times. The chain uses TRBV12-5 and TRBJ2-3, with 7 bases lining up with TRBD1. The CDR3 has 15 residues. The V segment lost 1 base and the J segment 1 base; nucleotides outside the gene matches: 2. Germline V gives CDR1 LGHNT, CDR2 FRNRAP. CDR3 residues: CASGLGTGGTDTQYF. The CDR3 coding sequence is TGTGCTAGTGGTTTGGGCACAGGGGGCACAGATACGCAGTATTTT.

In its sample, this clonotype was seen many times. The genes are TRBV28 and TRBJ1-2, with 7 bases identical to TRBD1. CDR1 and CDR2 from the germline V gene are MDHEN and SYDVKM. This CDR3 comprises 13 residues. V shed 7 bases, J shed 3 bases, and the junction held 5 bases outside the gene matches. CDR3 DNA: TGTGCCAGCAACCGAGGACAGGACTATGGCTACACCTTC. As protein: CASNRGQDYGYTF.

This clonotype was counted ten times or more. The chain links TRBV6-5 to TRBJ1-1; a weak D match, TRBD1 (6 bases). The length of the CDR3 is 15 residues. Germline CDR1 and CDR2: MNHEY and SVGAGI. V was clipped by 0 bases and J by 1 base, with 9 bases between them. Here the CDR3 DNA reads TGTGCCAGCAGTTACTCGAGGGGGGCGAACACTGAAGCTTTCTTT. Protein sequence: CASSYSRGANTEAFF.

This clonotype was observed a handful of times. The gene calls are TRBV7-9 and TRBJ1-6, with 8 bases fitting TRBD1. Trimming took 1 base from V and 15 from J; bases not matched to a gene: 14. The CDR3 runs to 16 residues. Germline CDR1 reads SEHNR; CDR2 reads FQNEAQ (reference sequence). In DNA form, the CDR3 reads TGTGCCAGCAGCTTAGTGGGGCAGACAGGGGTGATGCTCCTCCACTTT. It encodes CASSLVGQTGVMLLHF. The entire variable domain, with the rest obtained from reference TRBV7-9 and TRBJ1-6, is as follows: DTGVSQNPRHKITKRGQNVTFRCDPISEHNRLYWYRQTLGQGPEFLTYFQNEAQLEKSRLLSDRFSAERPKGSFSTLEIQRTEQGDSAMYLCASSLVGQTGVMLLHFGNGTRLTVT.